Listed below are T cell receptor beta chains from one sample, sequenced in a study of T-cell reconstitution after alpha-beta-depleted transplantation in children. Each CDR3 protein is one row after TCRdb ran MiXCR on the PCR reads. The profile shows 450,000 to 700,000 distinct CDR3 sequences, 25% to 30% of them singletons. The source material was PBMCs, sampled before TCRalphabeta/CD19-depleted stem cell transplant. Source of these receptors: a boy in the first two years of life with Wiskott-Aldrich syndrome, due to receive a stem cell transplant. CDR3s include the opening cysteine and the closing phenylalanine or tryptophan. The D gene is left open where the match is weak. Clone size is not always given. Where it is, it says once, few, many or a class for expanded clones.

j_call: TRBJ1-1; d_call: NA; clone_size: few; v_call: TRBV7-9; cdr3_nt: TGTGCCAGCATCCCTGGCGGGCACGGAAACACTGAAGCTTTCTTT; cdr3_aa: CASIPGGHGNTEAFF
j_call: TRBJ2-1; d_call: NA; clone_size: NA; v_call: TRBV5-1; cdr3_nt: TGCGCCAGCAGCTTGACAGGTGGGAGTTCAAATGAGCAGTTCTTC; cdr3_aa: CASSLTGGSSNEQFF
j_call: TRBJ2-1; d_call: TRBD2; clone_size: NA; v_call: TRBV11-2; cdr3_nt: TGTGCCAGCAGCTCCAGACTAGCGGGAGGACCCCTTACGGATGAGCAGTTCTTC; cdr3_aa: CASSSRLAGGPLTDEQFF
j_call: TRBJ2-6; d_call: NA; clone_size: NA; v_call: TRBV29-1; cdr3_nt: TGCAGCGTTGAACCCAGCCCTGGGGCCAACGTCCTGACTTTC; cdr3_aa: CSVEPSPGANVLTF
j_call: TRBJ2-1; d_call: NA; clone_size: few; v_call: TRBV11-2; cdr3_nt: TGTGCCAGCAGCTTAGTCCGGGCGGGCTCCCCCCACAATGAGCAGTTCTTC; cdr3_aa: CASSLVRAGSPHNEQFF
j_call: TRBJ2-1; d_call: NA; clone_size: NA; v_call: TRBV7-3; cdr3_nt: TGTGCCAGCAGCTTAAGAGGGGGTCAGAATGAGCAGTTCTTC; cdr3_aa: CASSLRGGQNEQFF
j_call: TRBJ1-1; d_call: NA; clone_size: NA; v_call: TRBV20-1; cdr3_nt: TGCAGTGCTAGAGATAAGCAGCATCCTAACACTGAAGCTTTCTTT; cdr3_aa: CSARDKQHPNTEAFF
j_call: TRBJ2-1; d_call: NA; clone_size: few; v_call: TRBV12-3/TRBV12-4; cdr3_nt: TGTGCCAGCAGTTTGAGCCATACTGACAATGAGCAGTTCTTC; cdr3_aa: CASSLSHTDNEQFF
j_call: TRBJ2-2; d_call: TRBD1; clone_size: NA; v_call: TRBV5-1; cdr3_nt: TGCGCCAGCAGCCAAATTTCGACAGGGTTGAACACCGGGGAGCTGTTTTTT; cdr3_aa: CASSQISTGLNTGELFF
j_call: TRBJ1-2; d_call: TRBD1; clone_size: NA; v_call: TRBV27; cdr3_nt: TGTGCCAGCAGTTTATCCATGGGACAGCCTCATGGCTACACCTTC; cdr3_aa: CASSLSMGQPHGYTF
j_call: TRBJ1-1; d_call: NA; clone_size: NA; v_call: TRBV15; cdr3_nt: TGTGCCACCAGCAGAGATGGTAGGGTTGGGGCTTTCTTT; cdr3_aa: CATSRDGRVGAFF
j_call: TRBJ2-1; d_call: TRBD2; clone_size: few; v_call: TRBV5-6; cdr3_nt: TGTGCCAGCAGCTTGACAGGGAGCGGGAGTACCAATGAGCAGTTCTTC; cdr3_aa: CASSLTGSGSTNEQFF
j_call: TRBJ2-1; d_call: TRBD2; clone_size: once; v_call: TRBV13; cdr3_nt: TGTGCCAGCAGCTTAGGTCCGGGACTAGCGAGCCCTACCTTC; cdr3_aa: CASSLGPGLASPTF
j_call: TRBJ2-1; d_call: NA; clone_size: few; v_call: TRBV12-3/TRBV12-4; cdr3_nt: TGTGCCAGCGGGCATACTAATGAGCAGTTCTTC; cdr3_aa: CASGHTNEQFF
j_call: TRBJ2-7; d_call: NA; clone_size: NA; v_call: TRBV7-9; cdr3_nt: TGTGCCAGCAGCTTGACCGGAGGGACCTACCCCTACGAGCAGTACTTC; cdr3_aa: CASSLTGGTYPYEQYF
j_call: TRBJ1-6; d_call: TRBD1; clone_size: NA; v_call: TRBV7-9; cdr3_nt: TGTGCCAGCAGCCCAACTTTAGACAGGGGAAGTTCACCCCTCCACTTT; cdr3_aa: CASSPTLDRGSSPLHF
j_call: TRBJ2-7; d_call: NA; clone_size: NA; v_call: TRBV5-1; cdr3_nt: TGCGCCAGCAGCTTGGTAGAAAACTACGAGCAGTACTTC; cdr3_aa: CASSLVENYEQYF
j_call: TRBJ2-5; d_call: TRBD2; clone_size: few; v_call: TRBV20-1; cdr3_nt: TGCAGTGCTAGAGGGACTAGTCAAGAGACCCAGTACTTC; cdr3_aa: CSARGTSQETQYF
j_call: TRBJ1-3; d_call: NA; clone_size: NA; v_call: TRBV5-1; cdr3_nt: TGCGCCTCGCGGGAGAGTCTCTCTGGAAACACCATATATTTT; cdr3_aa: CASRESLSGNTIYF
j_call: TRBJ2-5; d_call: NA; clone_size: many; v_call: TRBV28; cdr3_nt: TGTGCCAGCAGACCGGCAGGGGCGGAGACCCAGTACTTC; cdr3_aa: CASRPAGAETQYF
j_call: TRBJ2-2; d_call: TRBD2; clone_size: NA; v_call: TRBV9; cdr3_nt: TGTGCCAGCAGGAGGACTAGCGGGGCGAACACCGGGGAGCTGTTTTTT; cdr3_aa: CASRRTSGANTGELFF
j_call: TRBJ2-7; d_call: NA; clone_size: NA; v_call: TRBV19; cdr3_nt: TGTGCCAGTAGTTCAGGGGCCTACGAGCAGTACTTC; cdr3_aa: CASSSGAYEQYF
j_call: TRBJ1-1; d_call: NA; clone_size: few; v_call: TRBV28; cdr3_nt: TGTGCCAGCACCTCGGACGGGTTTTCAGCTTTCTTT; cdr3_aa: CASTSDGFSAFF
j_call: TRBJ2-5; d_call: NA; clone_size: NA; v_call: TRBV20-1; cdr3_nt: TGCAGTGCTAGGGACTACCCCTCCTCTAAGACCCAGTACTTC; cdr3_aa: CSARDYPSSKTQYF
j_call: TRBJ2-7; d_call: TRBD2; clone_size: NA; v_call: TRBV27; cdr3_nt: TGTGCCACCAGTTTATGGGAGGGCTACGAGCAGTACTTC; cdr3_aa: CATSLWEGYEQYF
j_call: TRBJ2-2; d_call: NA; clone_size: few; v_call: TRBV5-1; cdr3_nt: TGCGCCAGCAGCGTCGGGAAGAACACCGGGGAGCTGTTTTTT; cdr3_aa: CASSVGKNTGELFF
j_call: TRBJ2-1; d_call: TRBD2; clone_size: NA; v_call: TRBV27; cdr3_nt: TGTGCCAGCAGTTTAGCCGGGAGGGCCTTTCAGTTCTTC; cdr3_aa: CASSLAGRAFQFF
j_call: TRBJ2-1; d_call: NA; clone_size: NA; v_call: TRBV24-1; cdr3_nt: TGTGCCACCAAAGAAACGGGCTACAATGAGCAGTTCTTC; cdr3_aa: CATKETGYNEQFF
j_call: TRBJ1-3; d_call: TRBD1; clone_size: NA; v_call: TRBV12-3/TRBV12-4; cdr3_nt: TGTGCCAGCAGTTCACCACCAGAAGGGGGCACTGGAAACACCATATATTTT; cdr3_aa: CASSSPPEGGTGNTIYF
j_call: TRBJ2-7; d_call: NA; clone_size: few; v_call: TRBV20-1; cdr3_nt: TGCAGTGCTAGAGATAGAGGAGCCTACGAGCAGTACTTC; cdr3_aa: CSARDRGAYEQYF
j_call: TRBJ1-2; d_call: TRBD1; clone_size: NA; v_call: TRBV9; cdr3_nt: TGTGCCAGCAGCGTAGGGGACAGGGGAGGAGCGTTCTATGGCTACACCTTC; cdr3_aa: CASSVGDRGGAFYGYTF
j_call: TRBJ1-2; d_call: NA; clone_size: NA; v_call: TRBV7-2; cdr3_nt: TGTGCCAGCAGCCTACAGACACTCACCGATGGCTACACCTTC; cdr3_aa: CASSLQTLTDGYTF
j_call: TRBJ2-1; d_call: NA; clone_size: NA; v_call: TRBV5-1; cdr3_nt: TGCGCCAGCAGCTCATACATGGCGGGGAATGAGCAGTTCTTC; cdr3_aa: CASSSYMAGNEQFF
j_call: TRBJ2-7; d_call: TRBD2; clone_size: NA; v_call: TRBV6-1; cdr3_nt: TGTGCCAGCAGGGTTAGCGGGAGCTCCTACGAGCAGTACTTC; cdr3_aa: CASRVSGSSYEQYF
j_call: TRBJ2-1; d_call: TRBD2; clone_size: NA; v_call: TRBV20-1; cdr3_nt: TGCAGTGCTAGAGGGGAAGCGGGAGTCTTGGAGCAGTTCTTC; cdr3_aa: CSARGEAGVLEQFF
j_call: TRBJ1-6; d_call: TRBD1; clone_size: NA; v_call: TRBV12-3/TRBV12-4; cdr3_nt: TGTGCCAGCAGTTTTTCCTGGACAGGGGATAATTCACCCCTCCACTTT; cdr3_aa: CASSFSWTGDNSPLHF
j_call: TRBJ2-5; d_call: NA; clone_size: NA; v_call: TRBV20-1; cdr3_nt: TGCAGTGCTGGTCGACGGGGCAGAGAGACGCAGTACTTC; cdr3_aa: CSAGRRGRETQYF
j_call: TRBJ2-2; d_call: TRBD1; clone_size: once; v_call: TRBV11-3; cdr3_nt: TGTGCCAGCAGCTTAGGCGGAGACAGGGGCGTCACCGGGGAGCTGTTTTTT; cdr3_aa: CASSLGGDRGVTGELFF
j_call: TRBJ2-1; d_call: NA; clone_size: NA; v_call: TRBV5-1; cdr3_nt: TGCGCCAGCAGCGTGCTAGGGCGGGAGCAGTTCTTC; cdr3_aa: CASSVLGREQFF
j_call: TRBJ2-7; d_call: NA; clone_size: few; v_call: TRBV7-9; cdr3_nt: TGTGCCAGCAGCTTAGAACCTTACGAGCAGTACTTC; cdr3_aa: CASSLEPYEQYF
j_call: TRBJ2-7; d_call: NA; clone_size: NA; v_call: TRBV3-1; cdr3_nt: TGTGCCAGCAGCCAAGGGCCGACCGCGTACGAGCAGTACTTC; cdr3_aa: CASSQGPTAYEQYF
j_call: TRBJ2-5; d_call: NA; clone_size: NA; v_call: TRBV5-1; cdr3_nt: TGCGCCAGCAGCCTAATCGACAGTCAAGAGACCCAGTACTTC; cdr3_aa: CASSLIDSQETQYF
j_call: TRBJ2-7; d_call: NA; clone_size: few; v_call: TRBV7-9; cdr3_nt: TGTGCCAGCAGCTTACACGCCTCGCCCTACGAGCAGTACTTC; cdr3_aa: CASSLHASPYEQYF
j_call: TRBJ1-1; d_call: NA; clone_size: NA; v_call: TRBV12-3/TRBV12-4; cdr3_nt: TGTGCCAGCAGTTCCCCCAGGATACGAGCGAACACTGAAGCTTTCTTT; cdr3_aa: CASSSPRIRANTEAFF
j_call: TRBJ1-1; d_call: TRBD1; clone_size: few; v_call: TRBV29-1; cdr3_nt: TGCAGCGTCAGGGGGCAGAACACTGAAGCTTTCTTT; cdr3_aa: CSVRGQNTEAFF
j_call: TRBJ2-7; d_call: NA; clone_size: few; v_call: TRBV15; cdr3_nt: TGTGCCACCAGCAGAGACGGAGGATTGGGCTCCTACGAGCAGTACTTC; cdr3_aa: CATSRDGGLGSYEQYF
j_call: TRBJ2-3; d_call: TRBD2; clone_size: NA; v_call: TRBV19; cdr3_nt: TGTGCCAGCCCCCCGAGCCTATCGGGAGGGCTCCCAGATACGCAGTATTTT; cdr3_aa: CASPPSLSGGLPDTQYF
j_call: TRBJ2-1; d_call: NA; clone_size: few; v_call: TRBV20-1; cdr3_nt: TGCAGTGCTAGAAGGGCGGGGAGCTCCTACAATGAGCAGTTCTTC; cdr3_aa: CSARRAGSSYNEQFF
j_call: TRBJ2-1; d_call: TRBD2; clone_size: NA; v_call: TRBV20-1; cdr3_nt: TGCAGTGCTTGTAGCGGGCCTAGCTCCTACAATGAGCAGTTCTTC; cdr3_aa: CSACSGPSSYNEQFF
j_call: TRBJ2-1; d_call: TRBD2; clone_size: NA; v_call: TRBV28; cdr3_nt: TGTGCCAGCAGTTTTAGCGGGAGAGGGAATGAGCAGTTCTTC; cdr3_aa: CASSFSGRGNEQFF
j_call: TRBJ2-5; d_call: NA; clone_size: few; v_call: TRBV12-3/TRBV12-4; cdr3_nt: TGTGCCAGCACCCTAACCGGCAGCCAAGAGACCCAGTACTTC; cdr3_aa: CASTLTGSQETQYF
j_call: TRBJ1-2; d_call: TRBD1; clone_size: NA; v_call: TRBV5-1; cdr3_nt: TGCGCCAGCACATCGCGTCCCGGGACAGACCAAGAGGGCTACACCTTC; cdr3_aa: CASTSRPGTDQEGYTF
j_call: TRBJ2-3; d_call: TRBD1; clone_size: NA; v_call: TRBV30; cdr3_nt: TGTGCCTGGAGATCTGACAGGGGCTCAGATACGCAGTATTTT; cdr3_aa: CAWRSDRGSDTQYF
j_call: TRBJ2-1; d_call: NA; clone_size: few; v_call: TRBV9; cdr3_nt: TGTGCCAGCAGCGTAGATGGCGGATACTACAATGAGCAGTTCTTC; cdr3_aa: CASSVDGGYYNEQFF
j_call: TRBJ2-4; d_call: NA; clone_size: NA; v_call: TRBV14; cdr3_nt: TGTGCCAGCAGCCCGGGAGCAGGCAAAAACATTCAGTACTTC; cdr3_aa: CASSPGAGKNIQYF
j_call: TRBJ2-1; d_call: NA; clone_size: few; v_call: TRBV14; cdr3_nt: TGTGCCAGCAGCCCAATCAGGGGTCCGTTCTATGAGCAGTTCTTC; cdr3_aa: CASSPIRGPFYEQFF
j_call: TRBJ1-2; d_call: NA; clone_size: NA; v_call: TRBV14; cdr3_nt: TGTGCCAGCAGCCAAGATTGGGCGGGGCCTCGTAATGGCTACACCTTC; cdr3_aa: CASSQDWAGPRNGYTF
j_call: TRBJ2-1; d_call: NA; clone_size: NA; v_call: TRBV29-1; cdr3_nt: TGCAGCGTTGAGGGGGCAAGGCAGGGATACAATGAGCAGTTCTTC; cdr3_aa: CSVEGARQGYNEQFF
j_call: TRBJ1-1; d_call: NA; clone_size: many; v_call: TRBV12-3/TRBV12-4; cdr3_nt: TGTGCCAGCAGTTTGATAGGGAACACTGAAGCTTTCTTT; cdr3_aa: CASSLIGNTEAFF